Listed below are T cell receptor beta chains from one sample, sequenced in a study of T-cell reconstitution after alpha-beta-depleted transplantation in children. TCRdb passed the PCR reads through MiXCR, listing each CDR3 protein once. The sample gives about 610,000 distinct CDR3 sequences, roughly 10% of which show up once; roughly 4% is in the top ten. Sequenced here: PBMCs from the stem cell graft donor, sampled from the stem cell graft. These receptors all stem from a human donor who donated a stem cell graft to a child with acute myeloid leukemia. CDR3s include the opening cysteine and the closing phenylalanine or tryptophan. Fields, in order: D gene, J gene, clone size, V gene, CDR3 DNA, CDR3 protein. A D gene is named only where the DNA matches it firmly. Expanded clones get a size class; other rows say once, few or many, or leave the size out.

d_call: NA
j_call: TRBJ2-1
clone_size: NA
v_call: TRBV7-2
cdr3_nt: TGTGCCAGCAGCTCTCTTTACACCGGTGAGCAGTTCTTC
cdr3_aa: CASSSLYTGEQFF

d_call: TRBD2
j_call: TRBJ2-7
clone_size: many
v_call: TRBV20-1
cdr3_nt: TGCAGTGCTAGCCCGACTAGCGGAGGTTTCTACGAGCAGTACTTC
cdr3_aa: CSASPTSGGFYEQYF

d_call: NA
j_call: TRBJ2-3
clone_size: NA
v_call: TRBV29-1
cdr3_nt: TGCAGCGTTGATGGGCCCAGCACAGATACGCAGTATTTT
cdr3_aa: CSVDGPSTDTQYF

d_call: TRBD1
j_call: TRBJ1-2
clone_size: NA
v_call: TRBV7-2
cdr3_nt: TGTGCCAGCAGCTTGATACCGGGACAGCTCCATGGCTACACCTTC
cdr3_aa: CASSLIPGQLHGYTF

d_call: TRBD2
j_call: TRBJ2-2
clone_size: NA
v_call: TRBV6-5
cdr3_nt: TGTGCCAGCAGTTACTCGGGGGGGTTTCCCGGGGAGCTGTTTTTT
cdr3_aa: CASSYSGGFPGELFF

d_call: TRBD1
j_call: TRBJ2-5
clone_size: few
v_call: TRBV7-8
cdr3_nt: TGTGCAGCCGCACCCGCGGGACAGGGTCTGGGGACCCAGTACTTC
cdr3_aa: CAAAPAGQGLGTQYF

d_call: NA
j_call: TRBJ2-7
clone_size: many
v_call: TRBV29-1
cdr3_nt: TGCAGCGCCGATTTAGGCCGTCCGGGCTACGAGCAGTACTTC
cdr3_aa: CSADLGRPGYEQYF

d_call: NA
j_call: TRBJ2-7
clone_size: many
v_call: TRBV29-1
cdr3_nt: TGCAGCGTTGGAGGCCCCCAGGGCTCCTACGAGCAGTACTTC
cdr3_aa: CSVGGPQGSYEQYF

d_call: TRBD2
j_call: TRBJ2-5
clone_size: NA
v_call: TRBV6-4
cdr3_nt: TGTGCCAGCAGTCCTGGCTCTAGCGGACAAGAGACCCAGTACTTC
cdr3_aa: CASSPGSSGQETQYF

d_call: NA
j_call: TRBJ2-3
clone_size: NA
v_call: TRBV20-1
cdr3_nt: TGCAGTGCCAGGACGGCTAGCACAGATACGCAGTATTTT
cdr3_aa: CSARTASTDTQYF

d_call: NA
j_call: TRBJ2-1
clone_size: many
v_call: TRBV7-2
cdr3_nt: TGTGCCAGCAGCTTAGTGGGGACTTCACATAGGGTCTTC
cdr3_aa: CASSLVGTSHRVF

d_call: TRBD2
j_call: TRBJ2-1
clone_size: NA
v_call: TRBV28
cdr3_nt: TGTGCCAGCAGTTTAGGGGGAGGGCCGAACAATGAGCAGTTCTTC
cdr3_aa: CASSLGGGPNNEQFF

d_call: TRBD2
j_call: TRBJ2-1
clone_size: once
v_call: TRBV12-3/TRBV12-4
cdr3_nt: TGTGCCAGCAGTTTACTAGCGGGGCCCCGGACGCTTACCAATGAGCAGTTCTTC
cdr3_aa: CASSLLAGPRTLTNEQFF

d_call: NA
j_call: TRBJ1-1
clone_size: NA
v_call: TRBV3-1
cdr3_nt: TGTGCCTTCACCGACAGAATGAACACTGAAGCTTTCTTT
cdr3_aa: CAFTDRMNTEAFF

d_call: TRBD1
j_call: TRBJ1-5
clone_size: few
v_call: TRBV5-5
cdr3_nt: TGTGCCAGCAGCTCCACAGGGGATAGCAATCAGCCCCAGCATTTT
cdr3_aa: CASSSTGDSNQPQHF

d_call: NA
j_call: TRBJ2-7
clone_size: many
v_call: TRBV5-1
cdr3_nt: TGCGCCAGCAGCTTGGACAGGCACGAGCAGTACTTC
cdr3_aa: CASSLDRHEQYF

d_call: TRBD2
j_call: TRBJ2-1
clone_size: NA
v_call: TRBV20-1
cdr3_nt: TGCAGTGCTAGATGGACTAGCGGGGGCAACGGTGTCAAGCAGTTCTTC
cdr3_aa: CSARWTSGGNGVKQFF

d_call: NA
j_call: TRBJ2-3
clone_size: NA
v_call: TRBV7-6
cdr3_nt: TGTGCCAGCAGCCCTATGATGGATACGCAGTATTTT
cdr3_aa: CASSPMMDTQYF

d_call: NA
j_call: TRBJ2-3
clone_size: many
v_call: TRBV7-9
cdr3_nt: TGTGCCAGCAGCTTAGTTGGGGAACTTGGCGATACGCAGTATTTT
cdr3_aa: CASSLVGELGDTQYF

d_call: NA
j_call: TRBJ2-1
clone_size: many
v_call: TRBV18
cdr3_nt: TGTGCCAGCTCACCACCGCGAGCTGGTGCGGTCAATGAGCAGTTCTTC
cdr3_aa: CASSPPRAGAVNEQFF

d_call: NA
j_call: TRBJ1-3
clone_size: few
v_call: TRBV29-1
cdr3_nt: TGCAGCGTTGTCCTCAACTCCCTTCCCTCTGGAAACACCATATATTTT
cdr3_aa: CSVVLNSLPSGNTIYF

d_call: NA
j_call: TRBJ2-7
clone_size: many
v_call: TRBV12-3/TRBV12-4
cdr3_nt: TGTGCCAGCAAGGAGGGCGACTACGAGCAGTACTTC
cdr3_aa: CASKEGDYEQYF

d_call: TRBD1
j_call: TRBJ2-7
clone_size: few
v_call: TRBV7-2
cdr3_nt: TGTGCCAGCAGCTCGACAGGGGGGCTATACGAGCAGTACTTC
cdr3_aa: CASSSTGGLYEQYF

d_call: NA
j_call: TRBJ1-3
clone_size: few
v_call: TRBV15
cdr3_nt: TGTGCCACCAGCAGAGATGGGAACACCATATATTTT
cdr3_aa: CATSRDGNTIYF

d_call: NA
j_call: TRBJ2-1
clone_size: NA
v_call: TRBV7-7
cdr3_nt: TGTGCTAGCAGCCCCCGGGCCGACTCCCAGGGTGAGCAGTTCTTC
cdr3_aa: CASSPRADSQGEQFF

d_call: NA
j_call: TRBJ2-7
clone_size: few
v_call: TRBV12-3/TRBV12-4
cdr3_nt: TGTGCCAGCGGCTTGCCAGGGGTGAGGGAGCAGTACTTC
cdr3_aa: CASGLPGVREQYF

d_call: NA
j_call: TRBJ2-3
clone_size: few
v_call: TRBV15
cdr3_nt: TGTGCCACCAGCAGAGATCCTGCTGAAGATACGCAGTATTTT
cdr3_aa: CATSRDPAEDTQYF

d_call: TRBD1
j_call: TRBJ1-1
clone_size: NA
v_call: TRBV7-2
cdr3_nt: TGTGCCAGCAGCTTAGCGGGAATGGCAGGGGGCCTCCTGAACACTGAAGCTTTCTTT
cdr3_aa: CASSLAGMAGGLLNTEAFF

d_call: NA
j_call: TRBJ2-1
clone_size: many
v_call: TRBV5-5
cdr3_nt: TGTGCCAGCAGCTTGGTGATAAGTGGGTACAATGAGCAGTTCTTC
cdr3_aa: CASSLVISGYNEQFF

d_call: NA
j_call: TRBJ2-2
clone_size: NA
v_call: TRBV29-1
cdr3_nt: TGCAGCGTTTGGCCGGGGGACACCGGGGAGCTGTTTTTT
cdr3_aa: CSVWPGDTGELFF

d_call: NA
j_call: TRBJ1-5
clone_size: NA
v_call: TRBV20-1
cdr3_nt: TGCAGTGCTAGACTTAGGGGGTCGGGCGTTCAGCCCCAGCATTTT
cdr3_aa: CSARLRGSGVQPQHF

d_call: NA
j_call: TRBJ2-1
clone_size: many
v_call: TRBV29-1
cdr3_nt: TGCAGCGTTGCTATCGGGTCCTACAATGAGCAGTTCTTC
cdr3_aa: CSVAIGSYNEQFF

d_call: TRBD2
j_call: TRBJ2-1
clone_size: NA
v_call: TRBV20-1
cdr3_nt: TGCAGTGCTACTCCCCCGACTAGCGGGAGAAACAATGAGCAGTTCTTC
cdr3_aa: CSATPPTSGRNNEQFF

d_call: TRBD2
j_call: TRBJ2-7
clone_size: many
v_call: TRBV12-3/TRBV12-4
cdr3_nt: TGTGCCAGCAGTTTATGGGGGGGCGAGCAGTACTTC
cdr3_aa: CASSLWGGEQYF

d_call: NA
j_call: TRBJ2-1
clone_size: many
v_call: TRBV28
cdr3_nt: TGTGCCAGCGGAGGGACAGCGTACAATGAGCAGTTCTTC
cdr3_aa: CASGGTAYNEQFF

d_call: NA
j_call: TRBJ2-5
clone_size: NA
v_call: TRBV28
cdr3_nt: TGTGCCAGCAGCGAGGGTTTCGGGCAAGAGACCCAGTACTTC
cdr3_aa: CASSEGFGQETQYF

d_call: NA
j_call: TRBJ2-7
clone_size: NA
v_call: TRBV7-9
cdr3_nt: TGTGCCAGCAGCTTACGGACGGTCTCCTACGAGCAGTACTTC
cdr3_aa: CASSLRTVSYEQYF

d_call: NA
j_call: TRBJ2-5
clone_size: few
v_call: TRBV7-9
cdr3_nt: TGTGCCAGCAGCCCCCGGCCAGGAGGGCCCCAAGAGACCCAGTACTTC
cdr3_aa: CASSPRPGGPQETQYF

d_call: NA
j_call: TRBJ2-7
clone_size: many
v_call: TRBV6-2/TRBV6-3
cdr3_nt: TGTGCCAGCAGTTACTTCCCCAGCTGGGAGCAGTACTTC
cdr3_aa: CASSYFPSWEQYF

d_call: NA
j_call: TRBJ1-4
clone_size: NA
v_call: TRBV7-2
cdr3_nt: TGTGCCAGCAGCACCTCCGGGACAACTAATGAAAAACTGTTTTTT
cdr3_aa: CASSTSGTTNEKLFF

d_call: NA
j_call: TRBJ2-3
clone_size: NA
v_call: TRBV29-1
cdr3_nt: TGCAGCGTTGACATTGTGGATACGCAGTATTTT
cdr3_aa: CSVDIVDTQYF

d_call: NA
j_call: TRBJ2-2
clone_size: NA
v_call: TRBV5-1
cdr3_nt: TGCGCCAGCAGCTTGGGTGTGGAGACCGGGGAGCTGTTTTTT
cdr3_aa: CASSLGVETGELFF

d_call: TRBD2
j_call: TRBJ2-7
clone_size: few
v_call: TRBV7-6
cdr3_nt: TGTGCCAGCAGCTCCCAGCGGGGGGGGGACTACGAGCAGTACTTC
cdr3_aa: CASSSQRGGDYEQYF

d_call: TRBD2
j_call: TRBJ2-7
clone_size: many
v_call: TRBV15
cdr3_nt: TGTGCCACCAGCTGGGAGGGCCTGGGGTCCTACGAGCAGTACTTC
cdr3_aa: CATSWEGLGSYEQYF

d_call: NA
j_call: TRBJ2-7
clone_size: NA
v_call: TRBV20-1
cdr3_nt: TGCAGTGCTAGAGATCAGGGACGAATCTCCTACGAGCAGTACTTC
cdr3_aa: CSARDQGRISYEQYF

d_call: TRBD1
j_call: TRBJ2-7
clone_size: NA
v_call: TRBV2
cdr3_nt: TGTGCCAGCAGTTCACAGGGGACGAACCACGAGCAGTACTTC
cdr3_aa: CASSSQGTNHEQYF